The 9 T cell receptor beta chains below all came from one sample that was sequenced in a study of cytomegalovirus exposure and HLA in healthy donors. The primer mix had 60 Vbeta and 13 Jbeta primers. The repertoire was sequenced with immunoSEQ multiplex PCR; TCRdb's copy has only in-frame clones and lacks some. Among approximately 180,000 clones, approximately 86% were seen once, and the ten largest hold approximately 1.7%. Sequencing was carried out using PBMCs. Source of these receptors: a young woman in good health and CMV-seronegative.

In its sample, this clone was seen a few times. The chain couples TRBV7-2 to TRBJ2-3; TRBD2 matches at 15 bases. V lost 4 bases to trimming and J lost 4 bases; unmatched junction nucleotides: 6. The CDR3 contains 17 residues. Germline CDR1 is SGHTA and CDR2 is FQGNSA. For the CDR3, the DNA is TGTGCCAGCAGCTCAGGACTAGCGGGAGGGAGCCCAGATACGCAGTATTTT. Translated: CASSSGLAGGSPDTQYF.

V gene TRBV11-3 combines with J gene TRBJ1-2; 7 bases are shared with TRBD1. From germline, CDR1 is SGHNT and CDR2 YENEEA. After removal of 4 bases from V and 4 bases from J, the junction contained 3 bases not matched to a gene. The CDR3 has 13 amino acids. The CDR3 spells CASSSGTVYGYTF. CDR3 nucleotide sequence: TGTGCCAGCAGCTCGGGGACAGTCTATGGCTACACCTTC.

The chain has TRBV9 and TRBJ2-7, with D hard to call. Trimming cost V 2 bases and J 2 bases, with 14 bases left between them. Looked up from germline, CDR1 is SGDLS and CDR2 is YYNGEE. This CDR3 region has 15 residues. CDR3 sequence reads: CASSVAIDLAYEQYF. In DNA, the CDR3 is TGTGCCAGCAGCGTTGCCATTGACTTGGCCTACGAGCAGTACTTC. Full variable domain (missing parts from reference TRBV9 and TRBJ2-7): DSGVTQTPKHLITATGQRVTLRCSPRSGDLSVYWYQQSLDQGLQFLIQYYNGEERAKGNILERFSAQQFPDLHSELNLSSLELGDSALYFCASSVAIDLAYEQYFGPGTRLTVT.

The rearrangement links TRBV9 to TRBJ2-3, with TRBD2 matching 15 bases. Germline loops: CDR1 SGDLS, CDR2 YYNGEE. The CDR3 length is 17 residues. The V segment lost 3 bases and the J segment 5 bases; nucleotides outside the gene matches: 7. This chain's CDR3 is CASSARTSGRAIDTQYF. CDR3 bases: TGTGCCAGCAGCGCCCGGACTAGCGGGAGGGCGATAGATACGCAGTATTTT.

The CDR3 protein is CASSYFSGNSPLHF. The CDR3 DNA follows: TGTGCCAGCAGTTATTTCTCAGGGAATTCACCCCTCCACTTT. This rearrangement joins TRBV6-5 to TRBJ1-6; possible D gene TRBD1, 5 bases. CDR3 length: 14 residues. V gave up 3 bases and J gave up 7 bases, with 10 bases separating them. Germline CDR1 reads MNHEY; CDR2 reads SVGAGI.

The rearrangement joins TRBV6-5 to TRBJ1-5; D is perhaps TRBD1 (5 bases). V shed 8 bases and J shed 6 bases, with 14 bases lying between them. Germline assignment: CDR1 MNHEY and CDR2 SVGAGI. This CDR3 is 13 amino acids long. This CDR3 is CASGGAMFQPQHF. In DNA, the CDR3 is TGTGCCAGCGGAGGGGCTATGTTTCAGCCCCAGCATTTT.

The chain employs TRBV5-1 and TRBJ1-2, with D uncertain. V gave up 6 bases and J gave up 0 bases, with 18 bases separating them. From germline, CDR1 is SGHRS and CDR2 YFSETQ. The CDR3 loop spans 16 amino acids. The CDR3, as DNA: TGCGCCAGCAACTTTGATCTGAATGCGGCTAACTATGGCTACACCTTC. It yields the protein CASNFDLNAANYGYTF.

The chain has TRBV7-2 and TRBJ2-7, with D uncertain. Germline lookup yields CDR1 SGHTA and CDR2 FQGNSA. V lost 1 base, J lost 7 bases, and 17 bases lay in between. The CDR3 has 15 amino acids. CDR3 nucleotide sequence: TGTGCCAGCAGCTTAGAAGCCACCCGTTCTGAGGAGCAGTACTTC. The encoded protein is CASSLEATRSEEQYF.

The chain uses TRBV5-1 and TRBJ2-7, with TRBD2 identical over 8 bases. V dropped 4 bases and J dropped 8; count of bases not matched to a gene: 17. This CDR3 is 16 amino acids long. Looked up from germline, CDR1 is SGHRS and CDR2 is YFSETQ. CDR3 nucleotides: TGCGCCAGCAGCCCCGGCGGGCTAGCGGGCGCGAAGAAGCAGTACTTC. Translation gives CASSPGGLAGAKKQYF.